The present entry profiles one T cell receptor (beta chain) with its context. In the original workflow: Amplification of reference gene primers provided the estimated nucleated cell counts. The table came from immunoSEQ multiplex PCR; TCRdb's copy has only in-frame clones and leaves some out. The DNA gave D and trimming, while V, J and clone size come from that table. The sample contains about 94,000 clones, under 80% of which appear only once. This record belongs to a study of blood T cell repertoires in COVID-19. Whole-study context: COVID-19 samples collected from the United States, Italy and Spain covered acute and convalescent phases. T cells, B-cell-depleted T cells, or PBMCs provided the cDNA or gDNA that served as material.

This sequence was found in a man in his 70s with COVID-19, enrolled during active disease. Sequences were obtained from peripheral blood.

The CDR3 is CASSLKAVDSYEQYF. CDR3 in DNA: TGTGCCAGCAGTTTAAAAGCGGTTGACTCCTACGAGCAGTACTTC. This chain uses TRBV27 with TRBJ2-7; possible D gene TRBD2, 5 bases. The V and J ends lost 2 bases and 0 bases respectively, with 11 bases between them. CDR1 is MNHEY and CDR2 is SMNVEV in the germline V gene (reference sequence). There are 15 residues in the CDR3.